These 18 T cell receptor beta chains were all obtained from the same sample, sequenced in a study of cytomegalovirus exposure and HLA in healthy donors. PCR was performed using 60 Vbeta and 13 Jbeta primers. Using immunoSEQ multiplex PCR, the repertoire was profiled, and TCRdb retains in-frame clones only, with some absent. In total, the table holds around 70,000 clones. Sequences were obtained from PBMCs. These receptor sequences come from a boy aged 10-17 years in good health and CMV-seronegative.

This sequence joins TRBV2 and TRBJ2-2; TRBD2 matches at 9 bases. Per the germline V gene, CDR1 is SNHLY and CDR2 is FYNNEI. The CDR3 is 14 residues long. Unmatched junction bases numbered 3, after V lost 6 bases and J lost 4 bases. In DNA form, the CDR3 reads TGTGCCAGCAGGGGACTAGCAGTCACCGGGGAGCTGTTTTTT. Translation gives CASRGLAVTGELFF. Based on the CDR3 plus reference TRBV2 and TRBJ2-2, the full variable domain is EPEVTQTPSHQVTQMGQEVILRCVPISNHLYFYWYRQILGQKVEFLVSFYNNEISEKSEIFDDQFSVERPDGSNFTLKIRSTKLEDSAMYFCASRGLAVTGELFFGEGSRLTVL.

DNA of the CDR3: TGCGCCAGCAGCTTGAGGCAGGGCTATGGCTACACCTTC. This codes for CASSLRQGYGYTF. V is TRBV5-1 and J is TRBJ1-2; D may be TRBD1 (5 bases). V gave up 1 base and J gave up 4 bases, with 8 bases separating them. Germline V gene sequence: CDR1 SGHRS, CDR2 YFSETQ. The CDR3 runs to 13 residues. The whole variable domain, filled in from reference TRBV5-1 and TRBJ1-2, reads KAGVTQTPRYLIKTRGQQVTLSCSPISGHRSVSWYQQTPGQGLQFLFEYFSETQRNKGNFPGRFSGRQFSNSRSEMNVSTLELGDSALYLCASSLRQGYGYTFGSGTRLTVV.

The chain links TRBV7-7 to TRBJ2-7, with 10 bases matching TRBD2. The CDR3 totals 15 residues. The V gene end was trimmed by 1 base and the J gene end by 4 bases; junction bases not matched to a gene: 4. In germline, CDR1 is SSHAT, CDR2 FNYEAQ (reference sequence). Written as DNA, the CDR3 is TGTGCCAGCAGCTTAGGGACTAGCGGAGGTTACGAGCAGTACTTC. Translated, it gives CASSLGTSGGYEQYF.

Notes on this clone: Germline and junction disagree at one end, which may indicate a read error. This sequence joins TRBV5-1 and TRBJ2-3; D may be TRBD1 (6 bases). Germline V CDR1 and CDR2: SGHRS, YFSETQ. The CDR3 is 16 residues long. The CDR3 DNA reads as TGCGCCAGCAGCTTGGGACAGGCCCAAGGCACATATACGCAGTATTTT. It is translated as CASSLGQAQGTYTQYF.

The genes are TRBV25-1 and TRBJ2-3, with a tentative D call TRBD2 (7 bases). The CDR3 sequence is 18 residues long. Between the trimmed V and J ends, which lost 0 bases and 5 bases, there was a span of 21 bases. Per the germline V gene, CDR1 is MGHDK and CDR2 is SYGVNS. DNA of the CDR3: TGTGCCAGCAGTGAATATAGAATCCTCGGGGGAGGGGGAGATACGCAGTATTTT. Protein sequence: CASSEYRILGGGGDTQYF.

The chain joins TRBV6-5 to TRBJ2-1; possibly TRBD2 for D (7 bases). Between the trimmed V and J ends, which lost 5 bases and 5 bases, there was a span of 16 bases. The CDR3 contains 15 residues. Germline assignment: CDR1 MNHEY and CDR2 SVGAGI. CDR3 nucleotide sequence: TGTGCCAGCAGTCCTTATGGGAGGGGGAACAATGAGCAGTTCTTC. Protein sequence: CASSPYGRGNNEQFF.

The CDR3 DNA reads TGCGCCAGCAGCCAAGATTGGGGGAGGGGTAACAATCAGCCCCAGCATTTT. As protein: CASSQDWGRGNNQPQHF. The chain recombines TRBV4-3 with TRBJ1-5; a weak D match, TRBD1 (5 bases). The ends were cut back, 0 bases at V and 3 bases at J, with 15 bases in the middle. In germline, CDR1 is LGHNA, CDR2 YSLEER. The CDR3 runs to 17 residues.

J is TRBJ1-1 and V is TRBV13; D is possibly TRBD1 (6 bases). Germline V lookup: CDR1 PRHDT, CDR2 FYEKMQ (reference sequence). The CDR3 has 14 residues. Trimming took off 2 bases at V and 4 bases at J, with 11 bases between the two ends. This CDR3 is CASSLLQGGTEAFF. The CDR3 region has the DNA TGTGCCAGCAGCTTACTACAGGGCGGCACTGAAGCTTTCTTT.

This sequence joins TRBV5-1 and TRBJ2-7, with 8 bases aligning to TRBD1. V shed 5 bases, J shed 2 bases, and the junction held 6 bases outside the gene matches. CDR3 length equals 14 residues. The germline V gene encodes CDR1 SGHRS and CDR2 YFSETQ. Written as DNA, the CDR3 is TGCGCCAGCAGATTTCAGGGGGCACCCTACGAGCAGTACTTC. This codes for CASRFQGAPYEQYF.

CDR3 bases: TGTGCCAGCAGCTTAGTTGGACAGCCGAACACTGAAGCTTTCTTT. It specifies CASSLVGQPNTEAFF. The chain joins TRBV13 to TRBJ1-1; possible D gene TRBD1, 6 bases. Germline CDR1 is PRHDT and CDR2 is FYEKMQ (reference sequence). There are 15 residues in the CDR3. V was clipped by 1 base and J by 1 base, with 10 bases between them.

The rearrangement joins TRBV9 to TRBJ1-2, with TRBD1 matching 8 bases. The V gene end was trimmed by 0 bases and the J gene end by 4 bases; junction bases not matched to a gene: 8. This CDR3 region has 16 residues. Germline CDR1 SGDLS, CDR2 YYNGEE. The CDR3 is CASSVGPGGAGYGYTF. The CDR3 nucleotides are TGTGCCAGCAGCGTAGGCCCAGGGGGCGCCGGCTATGGCTACACCTTC.

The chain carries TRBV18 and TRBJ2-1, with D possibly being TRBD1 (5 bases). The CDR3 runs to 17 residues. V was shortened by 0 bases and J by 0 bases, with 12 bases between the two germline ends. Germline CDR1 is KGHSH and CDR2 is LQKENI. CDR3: CASSPPQGVSSYNEQFF. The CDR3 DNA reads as TGTGCCAGCTCACCACCCCAGGGCGTTAGCTCCTACAATGAGCAGTTCTTC.

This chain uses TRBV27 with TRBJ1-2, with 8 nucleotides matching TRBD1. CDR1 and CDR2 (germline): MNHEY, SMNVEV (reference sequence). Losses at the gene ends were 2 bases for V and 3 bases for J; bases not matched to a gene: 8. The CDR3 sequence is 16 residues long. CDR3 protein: CASSLRLQGGYYGYTF. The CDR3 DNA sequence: TGTGCCAGCAGTTTAAGGTTACAGGGGGGGTACTATGGCTACACCTTC.

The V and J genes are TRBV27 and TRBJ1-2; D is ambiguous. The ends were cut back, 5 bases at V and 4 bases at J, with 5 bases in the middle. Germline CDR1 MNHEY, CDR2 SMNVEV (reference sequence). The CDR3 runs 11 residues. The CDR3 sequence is CASSGGYGYTF. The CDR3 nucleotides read TGTGCCAGCAGTGGAGGCTATGGCTACACCTTC.

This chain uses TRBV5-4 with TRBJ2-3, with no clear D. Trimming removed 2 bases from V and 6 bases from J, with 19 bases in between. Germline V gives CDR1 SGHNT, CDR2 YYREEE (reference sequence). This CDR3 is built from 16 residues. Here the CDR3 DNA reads TGTGCCAGCAGCTTAACCCTCCACCTCAGTTGGGATACGCAGTATTTT. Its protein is CASSLTLHLSWDTQYF. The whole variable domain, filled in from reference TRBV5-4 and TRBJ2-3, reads ETGVTQSPTHLIKTRGQQVTLRCSSQSGHNTVSWYQQALGQGPQFIFQYYREEENGRGNFPPRFSGLQFPNYSSELNVNALELDDSALYLCASSLTLHLSWDTQYFGPGTRLTVL.

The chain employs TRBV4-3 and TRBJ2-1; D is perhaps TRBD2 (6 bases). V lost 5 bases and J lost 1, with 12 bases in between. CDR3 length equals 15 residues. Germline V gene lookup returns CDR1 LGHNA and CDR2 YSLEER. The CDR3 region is CASSAAGSSYNEQFF. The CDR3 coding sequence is TGCGCCAGCAGCGCCGCGGGGTCATCCTACAATGAGCAGTTCTTC.

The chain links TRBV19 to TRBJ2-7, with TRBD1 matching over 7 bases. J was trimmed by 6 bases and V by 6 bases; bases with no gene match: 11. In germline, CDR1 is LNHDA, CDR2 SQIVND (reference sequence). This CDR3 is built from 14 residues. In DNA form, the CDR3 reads TGTGCCAGTAGAAGTAGGACAGGACCCGCCGAGCAGTACTTC. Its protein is CASRSRTGPAEQYF. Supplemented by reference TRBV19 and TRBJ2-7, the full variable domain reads DGGITQSPKYLFRKEGQNVTLSCEQNLNHDAMYWYRQDPGQGLRLIYYSQIVNDFQKGDIAEGYSVSREKKESFPLTVTSAQKNPTAFYLCASRSRTGPAEQYFGPGTRLTVT.

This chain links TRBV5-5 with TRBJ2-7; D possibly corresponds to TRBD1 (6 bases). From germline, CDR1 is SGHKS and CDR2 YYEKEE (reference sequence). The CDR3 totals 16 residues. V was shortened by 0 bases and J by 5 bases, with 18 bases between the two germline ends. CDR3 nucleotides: TGTGCCAGCAGCTTGGTGGGGGCAGGGGTCATCCACGAGCAGTACTTC. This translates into CASSLVGAGVIHEQYF.